This T cell receptor (beta chain) was sequenced for a study of post-analysis software for immune sequencing data. At the level of the study: Relapsing-remitting, secondary progressive and progressive-relapsing multiple sclerosis were all included among the disease courses.

Findings and caveats of the study: The study found significantly lower normalized Chao1 diversity in multiple sclerosis patients than in controls. Batch-mates among the samples co-clustered strongly by F measure. TRBV5-6, TRBV5-1 and TRBV20-1 were among roughly 5 TRBV segments more frequent in patients than controls.

There are 16 residues in the CDR3. J was trimmed by 3 bases and V by 6 bases; bases with no gene match: 6. Unique molecular identifiers were built into the TCR beta cDNA libraries. A single record per CDR3 protein comes from TCRdb applying MiXCR to the PCR reads. The table shows fewer than 900,000 distinct CDR3 sequences, with around 46% occurring only once. This clonotype appeared a few times. The antigen remains undetermined. Sequencing input: blood. This chain links TRBV12-3 or TRBV12-4 with TRBJ2-1; 12 nucleotides line up with TRBD1. This TCR was recovered from a girl aged 5-17 years with multiple sclerosis. CDR3 amino acids: CASSPGQGAGYNEQFF. In DNA form, the CDR3 reads TGTGCCAGCAGCCCGGGACAGGGGGCTGGCTACAATGAGCAGTTCTTC.